These T cell receptor beta chains were read from a single sample in a study of cytomegalovirus exposure and HLA in healthy donors. The data were produced by immunoSEQ multiplex PCR, yet TCRdb's version contains in-frame clones alone and is incomplete. The sample records around 120,000 clones, 80% to 90% being singletons. Sequencing used PBMCs. Receptor source: a woman under 30 in good health and CMV-seronegative. Both conserved end residues are part of each CDR3. A D gene is named only where the DNA matches it firmly. Some rows mark clone size as missing; the rest say once, few, many or name a class of expanded clone.

TRBD1,TRBV7-3,TRBJ2-6,-,CASSGRGQGAGANVLTF,TGTGCCAGCAGCGGACGAGGACAGGGGGCTGGGGCCAACGTCCTGACTTTC
-,TRBV14,TRBJ2-3,-,CASSQGGPDTQYF,TGTGCCAGCAGCCAAGGAGGGCCAGATACGCAGTATTTT
-,TRBV18,TRBJ2-3,-,CASSTIAATSDTQYF,TGTGCCAGCTCCACCATTGCTGCAACCAGTGATACGCAGTATTTT
-,TRBV30,TRBJ1-2,-,CAWSVVPGPYGYTF,TGTGCCTGGAGTGTAGTGCCAGGGCCCTATGGCTACACCTTC
TRBD2,TRBV7-3,TRBJ2-1,-,CASSPKSLAGGRNEQFF,TGTGCCAGCAGCCCGAAATCCCTAGCGGGGGGGCGAAATGAGCAGTTCTTC
TRBD1,TRBV2,TRBJ2-4,-,CASSEEGGQGNIQYF,TGTGCCAGCAGTGAAGAAGGGGGACAGGGGAACATTCAGTACTTC
-,TRBV27,TRBJ2-1,few,CASSFVSGTWQFF,TGTGCCAGCAGTTTCGTCTCGGGAACGTGGCAGTTCTTC
-,TRBV4-3,TRBJ2-7,-,CASSQDIHRKTYEQYF,TGCGCCAGCAGCCAAGATATTCACAGAAAAACCTACGAGCAGTACTTC
-,TRBV2,TRBJ2-7,-,CASSRSGSHEQYF,TGTGCCAGCAGCCGCTCGGGGTCCCACGAGCAGTACTTC
TRBD1,TRBV2,TRBJ2-6,once,CASLRDRGTGANVLTF,TGTGCCAGCCTCCGGGACAGGGGCACTGGGGCCAACGTCCTGACTTTC
TRBD1,TRBV25-1,TRBJ2-7,-,CASSENPGTGSYEQYF,TGTGCCAGCAGTGAAAATCCCGGGACAGGATCCTACGAGCAGTACTTC
TRBD1,TRBV5-1,TRBJ2-1,-,CASSFGTGNNEQFF,TGCGCCAGCAGCTTCGGGACAGGTAACAATGAGCAGTTCTTC
-,TRBV11-3,TRBJ2-5,-,CASSLRGLGRKETQYF,TGTGCCAGCAGCTTAAGGGGGCTGGGGAGGAAAGAGACCCAGTACTTC
-,TRBV9,TRBJ2-7,-,CASSVAGGTYEQYF,TGTGCCAGCAGCGTCGCAGGGGGGACCTACGAGCAGTACTTC
-,TRBV9,TRBJ1-4,-,CASRGIQGTEKLFF,TGTGCCAGCAGGGGAATACAGGGAACTGAAAAACTGTTTTTT
TRBD2,TRBV28,TRBJ2-2,-,CANSAQRLAGTNTGELFF,TGTGCCAACAGTGCCCAGAGACTAGCGGGGACGAACACCGGGGAGCTGTTTTTT
TRBD1,TRBV25-1,TRBJ1-1,-,CASRAGTANTEAFF,TGTGCCAGCAGGGCCGGGACAGCCAACACTGAAGCTTTCTTT
-,TRBV28,TRBJ1-5,-,CASTQRGGGNQPQHF,TGTGCCAGCACCCAAAGGGGGGGAGGCAATCAGCCCCAGCATTTT
-,TRBV28,TRBJ2-3,-,CASKTASTDTQYF,TGTGCCAGCAAGACAGCTAGCACAGATACGCAGTATTTT
-,TRBV7-7,TRBJ2-7,-,CASSTAWNREYEQYF,TGTGCTAGCAGCACTGCGTGGAACAGGGAGTACGAGCAGTACTTC
TRBD1,TRBV5-1,TRBJ1-1,-,CASSVGTVTFQKLLNTEAFF,TGCGCCAGCAGCGTTGGGACAGTTACCTTTCAGAAACTGTTAAACACTGAAGCTTTCTTT
-,TRBV4-2,TRBJ1-1,once,CASTSGAEAFF,TGTGCCAGCACGTCAGGGGCTGAAGCTTTCTTT
TRBD2,TRBV9,TRBJ2-3,-,CASSVAGGLRDTQYF,TGTGCCAGCAGCGTGGCGGGGGGGCTTAGAGATACGCAGTATTTT
-,TRBV9,TRBJ2-7,-,CASSVGGQAPYEQYF,TGTGCCAGCAGCGTGGGGGGGCAAGCGCCCTACGAGCAGTACTTC
TRBD1,TRBV4-1,TRBJ2-7,once,CASSQGGLWTGGGYEQYF,TGCGCCAGCAGCCAAGGTGGATTATGGACAGGGGGCGGCTACGAGCAGTACTTC
-,TRBV30,TRBJ1-1,-,CAWSVSMNTEAFF,TGTGCCTGGAGTGTTAGTATGAACACTGAAGCTTTCTTT
-,TRBV5-8,TRBJ1-2,-,CASSYIQINYGYTF,TGTGCCAGCAGCTATATACAGATTAACTATGGCTACACCTTC
-,TRBV2,TRBJ1-2,-,CASSVRDNYTF,TGTGCCAGCAGCGTCCGGGACAACTACACCTTC
TRBD2,TRBV7-2,TRBJ2-1,-,CASSLEGLAGVEQFF,TGTGCCAGCAGCTTAGAGGGGCTTGCGGGGGTGGAGCAGTTCTTC
TRBD1,TRBV9,TRBJ2-1,-,CASSVSGRGKFGSYNEQFF,TGTGCCAGCAGCGTGAGCGGCAGGGGGAAGTTCGGCTCCTACAATGAGCAGTTCTTC
TRBD1,TRBV4-2,TRBJ1-3,-,CASSPLPGQGVSGNTIYF,TGTGCCAGCAGCCCTTTACCGGGACAGGGGGTTTCTGGAAACACCATATATTTT
-,TRBV5-4,TRBJ1-5,-,CASSLDGMSGNQPQHF,TGTGCCAGCAGCTTGGACGGGATGAGCGGCAATCAGCCCCAGCATTTT
-,TRBV6-1,TRBJ1-5,once,CASTMDSTNQPQHF,TGTGCCAGCACTATGGACAGTACAAATCAGCCCCAGCATTTT
TRBD2,TRBV29-1,TRBJ2-1,-,CSVEGSGGNEQFF,TGCAGCGTTGAGGGATCGGGGGGCAATGAGCAGTTCTTC
-,TRBV27,TRBJ1-1,-,CASSLYSLNTEAFF,TGTGCCAGCAGTTTATACAGTCTGAACACTGAAGCTTTCTTT